The source of this T cell receptor beta chain is a study of blood T cell repertoires in COVID-19. Per the authors' pipeline: How many nucleated cells were present was estimated from reference gene primer amplification. The assay was immunoSEQ multiplex PCR, and TCRdb's table has in-frame clones only and misses some. V and J calls and clone size are copied from that table; D and trimming were computed from the DNA. The sample has 150,000 to 250,000 clones, 65% to 85% seen once. The CDR3 has 16 residues. Trimming at V came to 0 bases and at J to 6 bases, leaving 5 bases not matched to a gene. Germline lookup yields CDR1 KGHSH and CDR2 LQKENI.

The V call is TRBV18, the J call TRBJ2-4, with TRBD1 matching over 10 bases. The sequenced material came from PBMCs or T cells enriched from blood (not recorded which). The TCR originated in a man between 40 and 49 years old who had recovered from COVID-19. In DNA, the CDR3 is TGTGCCAGCTCACCACCCATGGGACAGGGGAGAAACATTCAGTACTTC. Translating gives CASSPPMGQGRNIQYF.